A single T cell receptor beta chain is shown here with its context. Authors' methods: ImmunoSEQ sequences covered only the junction and lacked quality scores; filtering therefore differed. Some clones are missing from TCRdb's copy, which holds only in-frame ones; the method was immunoSEQ multiplex PCR. V, J and clone size were drawn from that table, and D and trimming were deduced from the DNA. The repertoire holds approximately 2,000,000 clones, with around 93% as singletons. With 5 bases removed from V and 9 bases from J, the gap between germline ends came to 20 bases. From germline, CDR1 is SGHTA and CDR2 FQGNSA. This CDR3 spans 15 amino acids. These data belong to a study of shared clonotypes between healthy human individuals.

The sequence was obtained from a man between 18 and 29 years old in good health. Some clones in this sample may be carry-over from other donors' samples. V and J are TRBV7-2 and TRBJ1-5; D is unresolved. The sequencing sample was made of naive CD4+ T cells from PBMCs. The subset was: CD45RA+ positively selected. The CDR3 nucleotides are TGTGCCAGCAGCCTTGACACGGGCGGTGAGCGGCCCCAGCATTTT. It specifies CASSLDTGGERPQHF.